Detailed here is one T cell receptor (beta chain). V was shortened by 11 bases and J by 0 bases, with 8 bases between the two germline ends. This CDR3 region has 13 residues. Germline CDR1 and CDR2: ENHRY and SYGVKD. The data were obtained in a study of CD8+ T cells in alopecia areata. It was cDNA, reverse transcribed from extracted RNA, that served as the sequencing template. Assay used: immunoSEQ multiplex PCR; TCRdb lists only in-frame clones, some missing. The table lists under 250,000 clones, 50% to 60% of them singletons, with approximately 0.45% in the top ten. This sequence was found in a human donor with alopecia areata. The chain recombines TRBV10-3 with TRBJ2-6; TRBD1 or TRBD2 may be the D gene (5 bases each). The source was CD4+ T cells sorted from blood, collected at week 0. This CDR3 reads CAPRGSGANVLTF. DNA for the CDR3: TGTGCCCCGAGGGGCTCTGGGGCCAACGTCCTGACTTTC.